This T cell receptor beta chain emerged from a study of shared clonotypes between healthy human individuals. Study-level findings and limits: Only blood was sampled, and tissue TCR repertoires likely differ from blood ones. In general, naive subsets displayed greater estimated richness than memory subsets did.

Trimming shortened V by 3 bases and J by 0 bases, and 13 bases separated the two germline ends. CDR3 length equals 16 residues. Germline CDR1 and CDR2: KGHSH and LQKENI. Note on this clone: What it binds is not known.

Under the authors' procedure: Junction-only immunoSEQ data arrived without quality scores, meaning filtering differed. The method was immunoSEQ multiplex PCR; TCRdb's version includes in-frame clones alone and lacks a portion of them. V, J and clone size are taken as reported in that table, and D and trimming were inferred from the DNA itself. Seen here are 2 million to 2.5 million clones, 85% to 95% observed once, and the top ten hold approximately 0.4%. Material for sequencing was naive CD4+ T cells from PBMCs. The subset here: CD45RA+ positively selected. The genes are TRBV18 and TRBJ2-3, with D uncertain. This clonotype originated in a man aged 18-30 years in good health. Some clones in this sample may be carry-over from other donors' samples. The CDR3 DNA is TGTGCCAGCTCACCCCGGCAGACACCTAGCACAGATACGCAGTATTTT. This translates into CASSPRQTPSTDTQYF.